This is a list of T cell receptor beta chains from one sample in a study of T cell responses to AZD1222 COVID-19 vaccine. Using immunoSEQ multiplex PCR, the repertoire was profiled, and TCRdb retains in-frame clones only, with some absent. This table holds about 92,000 clones, 80% to 90% found once. The material sequenced was peripheral blood, taken on day 0 of MenACWY control vaccination. The receptors here all came from an adult in good health. Each CDR3 is given with its conserved first and last residue. Each record gives: V gene, J gene, clone size, D gene, CDR3 protein, CDR3 DNA. D genes are given only for firm matches. The size entry is marked missing in some rows and otherwise reads once, few, many or a size class.

TRBV5-4,TRBJ2-5,NA,TRBD2,CASSPIAGGLQETQYF,TGTGCCAGCAGCCCGATAGCGGGGGGGCTTCAAGAGACCCAGTACTTC
TRBV5-4,TRBJ2-1,NA,TRBD2,CASSIGLAGAGEQFF,TGTGCCAGCAGCATCGGACTAGCGGGGGCAGGTGAGCAGTTCTTC
TRBV9,TRBJ1-5,NA,NA,CASSRSDNQPQHF,TGTGCCAGCAGCCGCAGTGACAATCAGCCCCAGCATTTT
TRBV12-5,TRBJ2-7,NA,TRBD1,CASGLAHTTDRDYEQYF,TGTGCTAGTGGTTTGGCCCACACCACTGACAGGGACTACGAGCAGTACTTC
TRBV28,TRBJ2-7,NA,TRBD1,CASSPPKGARRNEQYF,TGTGCCAGCAGTCCTCCAAAGGGGGCCAGGCGGAACGAGCAGTACTTC
TRBV19,TRBJ2-7,once,NA,CASSVSRGTQYF,TGTGCCAGTAGTGTATCCAGAGGAACGCAGTACTTC
TRBV7-2,TRBJ1-5,once,TRBD1,CASSLVGTGSGGSNQPQHF,TGTGCCAGCAGCTTAGTCGGGACAGGGAGTGGGGGTAGCAATCAGCCCCAGCATTTT
TRBV5-6,TRBJ2-3,NA,TRBD2,CASSLVTSDSTDTQYF,TGTGCCAGCAGCTTGGTGACTAGCGATAGCACAGATACGCAGTATTTT
TRBV25-1,TRBJ1-2,NA,NA,CASSEYQQSNYGYTF,TGTGCCAGCAGTGAATATCAACAGTCTAACTATGGCTACACCTTC
TRBV12-3/TRBV12-4,TRBJ1-1,NA,NA,CASSSGLVEAFF,TGTGCCAGCAGTTCAGGGTTGGTTGAAGCTTTCTTT
TRBV7-2,TRBJ1-1,NA,NA,CASSLSRTEAFF,TGTGCCAGCAGCTTAAGTCGCACTGAAGCTTTCTTT
TRBV7-8,TRBJ1-1,NA,NA,CASSDGGFGTEAFF,TGTGCCAGCAGTGACGGGGGGTTCGGCACTGAAGCTTTCTTT
TRBV28,TRBJ1-5,once,TRBD1,CASKVDRLSNQPQHF,TGTGCCAGCAAGGTGGACAGGTTAAGCAATCAGCCCCAGCATTTT
TRBV29-1,TRBJ2-3,NA,TRBD2,CSGSGGADTQYF,TGCAGCGGTAGCGGGGGGGCGGATACGCAGTATTTT
TRBV19,TRBJ2-7,NA,TRBD1,CASSANRGEQYF,TGTGCCAGTAGTGCCAACAGGGGTGAGCAGTACTTC
TRBV19,TRBJ1-5,NA,NA,CASSIGWGAAYSNQPQHF,TGTGCCAGTAGTATAGGCTGGGGGGCAGCGTATAGCAATCAGCCCCAGCATTTT